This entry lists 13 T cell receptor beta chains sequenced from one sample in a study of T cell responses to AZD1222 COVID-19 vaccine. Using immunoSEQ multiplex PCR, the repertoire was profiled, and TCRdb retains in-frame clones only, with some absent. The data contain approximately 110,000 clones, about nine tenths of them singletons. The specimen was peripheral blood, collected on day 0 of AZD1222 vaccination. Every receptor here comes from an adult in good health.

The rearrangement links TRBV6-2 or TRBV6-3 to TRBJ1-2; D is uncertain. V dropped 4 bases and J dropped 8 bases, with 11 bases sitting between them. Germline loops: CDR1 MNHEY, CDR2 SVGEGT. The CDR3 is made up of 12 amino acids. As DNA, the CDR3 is TGTGCCAGCAGTTTCCTGGGCGGAGGCTACACCTTC. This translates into CASSFLGGGYTF.

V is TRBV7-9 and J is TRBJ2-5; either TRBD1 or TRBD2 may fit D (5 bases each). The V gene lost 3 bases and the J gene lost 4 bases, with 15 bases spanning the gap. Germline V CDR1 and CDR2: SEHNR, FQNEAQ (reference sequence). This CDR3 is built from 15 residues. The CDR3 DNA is TGTGCCAGCAGCTTCAGAGGCCGTGGGGGAGAGACCCAGTACTTC. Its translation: CASSFRGRGGETQYF.

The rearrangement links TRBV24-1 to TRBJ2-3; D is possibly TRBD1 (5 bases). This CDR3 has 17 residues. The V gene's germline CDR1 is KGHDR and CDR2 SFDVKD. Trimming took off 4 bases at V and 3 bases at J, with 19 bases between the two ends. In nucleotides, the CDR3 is TGTGCCACCAGTGAGGCCGACAGTAAACGTCCGACAGATACGCAGTATTTT. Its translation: CATSEADSKRPTDTQYF.

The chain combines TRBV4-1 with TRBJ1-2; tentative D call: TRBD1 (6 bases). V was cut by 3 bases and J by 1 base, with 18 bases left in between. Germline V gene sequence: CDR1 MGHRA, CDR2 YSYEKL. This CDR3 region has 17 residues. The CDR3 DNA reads TGCGCCAGCAGCCAGGAATTAGCGGACAGCTTTAACTATGGCTACACCTTC. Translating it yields CASSQELADSFNYGYTF.

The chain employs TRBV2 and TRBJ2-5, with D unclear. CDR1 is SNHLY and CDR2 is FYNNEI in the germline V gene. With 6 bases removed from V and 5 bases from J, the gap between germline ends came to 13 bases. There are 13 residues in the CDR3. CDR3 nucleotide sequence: TGTGCCAGCAGCGGTGGGGTTGGGGAGACCCAGTACTTC. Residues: CASSGGVGETQYF.

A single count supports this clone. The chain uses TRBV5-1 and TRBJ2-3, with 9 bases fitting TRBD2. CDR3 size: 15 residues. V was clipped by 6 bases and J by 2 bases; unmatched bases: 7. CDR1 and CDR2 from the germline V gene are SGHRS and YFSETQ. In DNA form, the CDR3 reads TGCGCCAGCAAGCTTAGCGGGGGATACACAGATACGCAGTATTTT. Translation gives CASKLSGGYTDTQYF.

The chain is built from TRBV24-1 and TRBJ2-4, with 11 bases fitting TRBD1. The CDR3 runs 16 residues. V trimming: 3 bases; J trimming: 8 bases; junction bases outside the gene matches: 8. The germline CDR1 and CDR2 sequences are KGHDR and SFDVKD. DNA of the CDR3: TGTGCCACCAGTGATGCCGGGACAGGGGGATCATACATTCAGTACTTC. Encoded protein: CATSDAGTGGSYIQYF.

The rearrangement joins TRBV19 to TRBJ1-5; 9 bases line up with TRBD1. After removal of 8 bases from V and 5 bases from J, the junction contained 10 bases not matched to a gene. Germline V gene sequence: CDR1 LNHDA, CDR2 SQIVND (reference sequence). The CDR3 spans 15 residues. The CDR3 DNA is TGTGCCAGTGGGACAGGGAGGAGATTCGATCAGCCCCAGCATTTT. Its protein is CASGTGRRFDQPQHF.

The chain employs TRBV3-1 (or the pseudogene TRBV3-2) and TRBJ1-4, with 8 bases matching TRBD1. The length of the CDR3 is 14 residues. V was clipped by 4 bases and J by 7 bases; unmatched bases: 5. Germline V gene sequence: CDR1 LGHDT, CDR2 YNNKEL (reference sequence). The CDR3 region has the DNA TGTGCCAGCAGCCCGTCGACAGGGGTTGAAAAACTGTTTTTT. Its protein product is CASSPSTGVEKLFF.

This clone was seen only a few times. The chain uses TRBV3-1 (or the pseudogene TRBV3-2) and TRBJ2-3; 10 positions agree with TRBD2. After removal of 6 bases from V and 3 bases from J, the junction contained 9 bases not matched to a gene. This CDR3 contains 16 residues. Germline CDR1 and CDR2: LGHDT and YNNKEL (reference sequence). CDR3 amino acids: CASSLRSGLATDTQYF. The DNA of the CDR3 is TGTGCCAGCAGTCTTCGTTCGGGACTAGCGACAGATACGCAGTATTTT.

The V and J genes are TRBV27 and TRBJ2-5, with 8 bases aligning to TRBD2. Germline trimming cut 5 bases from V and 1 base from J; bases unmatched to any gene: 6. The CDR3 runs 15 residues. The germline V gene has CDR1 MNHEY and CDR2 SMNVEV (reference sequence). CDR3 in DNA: TGTGCCAGCAGTCCACAGCGGGGGCCCCAAGAGACCCAGTACTTC. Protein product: CASSPQRGPQETQYF.

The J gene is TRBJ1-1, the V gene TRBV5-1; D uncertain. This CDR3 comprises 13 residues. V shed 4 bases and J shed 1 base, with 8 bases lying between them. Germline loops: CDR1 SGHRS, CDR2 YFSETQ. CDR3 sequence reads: CASSPAWNTEAFF. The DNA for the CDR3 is TGCGCCAGCAGCCCAGCTTGGAACACTGAAGCTTTCTTT.

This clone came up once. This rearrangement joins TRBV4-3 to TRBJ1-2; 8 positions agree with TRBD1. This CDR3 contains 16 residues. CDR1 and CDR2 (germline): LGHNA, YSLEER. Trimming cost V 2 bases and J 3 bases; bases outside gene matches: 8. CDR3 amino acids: CASSQRWTGLDYGYTF. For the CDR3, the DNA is TGCGCCAGCAGCCAAAGATGGACAGGGTTGGACTATGGCTACACCTTC.